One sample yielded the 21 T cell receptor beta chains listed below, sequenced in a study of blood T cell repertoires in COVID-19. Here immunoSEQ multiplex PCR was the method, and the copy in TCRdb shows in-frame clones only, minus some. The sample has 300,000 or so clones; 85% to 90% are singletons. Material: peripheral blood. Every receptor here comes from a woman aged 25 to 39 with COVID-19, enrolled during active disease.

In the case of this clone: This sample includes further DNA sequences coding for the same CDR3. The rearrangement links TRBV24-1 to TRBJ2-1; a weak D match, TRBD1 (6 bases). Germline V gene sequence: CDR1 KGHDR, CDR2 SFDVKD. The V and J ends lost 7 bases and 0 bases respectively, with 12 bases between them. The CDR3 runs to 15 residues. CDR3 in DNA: TGTGCCACCAGGAAGGGGGATGGCTCCTACAATGAGCAGTTCTTC. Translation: CATRKGDGSYNEQFF.

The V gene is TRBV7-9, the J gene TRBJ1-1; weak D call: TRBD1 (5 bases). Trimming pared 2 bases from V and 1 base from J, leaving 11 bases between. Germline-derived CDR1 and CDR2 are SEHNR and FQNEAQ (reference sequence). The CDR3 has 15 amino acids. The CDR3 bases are TGTGCCAGCAGCTTATCAACCACAGGGAACACTGAAGCTTTCTTT. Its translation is CASSLSTTGNTEAFF. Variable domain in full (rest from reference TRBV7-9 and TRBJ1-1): DTGVSQNPRHKITKRGQNVTFRCDPISEHNRLYWYRQTLGQGPEFLTYFQNEAQLEKSRLLSDRFSAERPKGSFSTLEIQRTEQGDSAMYLCASSLSTTGNTEAFFGQGTRLTVV.

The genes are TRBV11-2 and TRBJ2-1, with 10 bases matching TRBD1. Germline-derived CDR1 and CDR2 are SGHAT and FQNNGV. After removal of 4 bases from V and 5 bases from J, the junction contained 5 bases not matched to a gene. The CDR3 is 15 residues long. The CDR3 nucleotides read TGTGCCAGCAGCTACGGGGGACAGGGGAACAATGAGCAGTTCTTC. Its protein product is CASSYGGQGNNEQFF.

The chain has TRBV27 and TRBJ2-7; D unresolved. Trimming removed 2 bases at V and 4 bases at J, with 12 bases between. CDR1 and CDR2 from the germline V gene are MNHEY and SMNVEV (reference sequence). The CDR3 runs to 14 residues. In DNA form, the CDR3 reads TGTGCCAGCAGTTTAATTTCAGGTTCTTACGAGCAGTACTTC. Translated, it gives CASSLISGSYEQYF.

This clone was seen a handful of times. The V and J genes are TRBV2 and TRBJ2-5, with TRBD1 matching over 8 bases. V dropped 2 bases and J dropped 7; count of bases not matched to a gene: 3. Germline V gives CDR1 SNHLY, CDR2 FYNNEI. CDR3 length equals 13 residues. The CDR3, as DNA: TGTGCCAGCAGTGAATCCGGACAGGGGACCCAGTACTTC. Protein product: CASSESGQGTQYF. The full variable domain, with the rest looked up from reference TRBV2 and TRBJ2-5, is EPEVTQTPSHQVTQMGQEVILRCVPISNHLYFYWYRQILGQKVEFLVSFYNNEISEKSEIFDDQFSVERPDGSNFTLKIRSTKLEDSAMYFCASSESGQGTQYFGPGTRLLVL.

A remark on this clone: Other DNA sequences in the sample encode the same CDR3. The CDR3 here is CASSITGGGQPQHF. CDR3 nucleotides: TGTGCCAGTAGTATCACAGGGGGGGGTCAGCCCCAGCATTTT. The V call is TRBV19, the J call TRBJ1-5, with 8 bases that match TRBD1. The germline gives CDR1 LNHDA, CDR2 SQIVND (reference sequence). This CDR3 spans 14 amino acids. V was clipped by 3 bases and J by 6 bases; unmatched bases: 4.

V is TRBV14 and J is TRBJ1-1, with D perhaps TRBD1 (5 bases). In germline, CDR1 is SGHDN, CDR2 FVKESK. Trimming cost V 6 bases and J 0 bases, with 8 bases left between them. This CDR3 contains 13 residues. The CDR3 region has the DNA TGTGCCAGCAGGGAGGGACTGAACACTGAAGCTTTCTTT. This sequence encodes CASREGLNTEAFF.

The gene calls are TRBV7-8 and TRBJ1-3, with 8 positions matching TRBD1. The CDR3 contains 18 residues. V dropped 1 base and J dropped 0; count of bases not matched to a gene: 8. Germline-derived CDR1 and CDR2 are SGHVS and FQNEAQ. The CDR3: CASSLGIPTGGSGNTIYF. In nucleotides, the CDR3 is TGTGCCAGCAGCTTAGGGATCCCCACAGGGGGCTCTGGAAACACCATATATTTT.

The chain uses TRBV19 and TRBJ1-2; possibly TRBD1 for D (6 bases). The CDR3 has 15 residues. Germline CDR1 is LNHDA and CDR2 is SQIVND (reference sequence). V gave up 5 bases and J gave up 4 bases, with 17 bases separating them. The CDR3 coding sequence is TGTGCCAGTAGTCCCGGGACGGGACATAGCTATGGCTACACCTTC. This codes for CASSPGTGHSYGYTF.

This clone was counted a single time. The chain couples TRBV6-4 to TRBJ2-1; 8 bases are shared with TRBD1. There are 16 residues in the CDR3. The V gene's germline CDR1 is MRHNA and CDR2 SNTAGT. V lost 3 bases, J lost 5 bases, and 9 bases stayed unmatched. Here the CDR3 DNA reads TGTGCCAGCAGTGATCACGCGCGGGACAGGCACAATGAGCAGTTCTTC. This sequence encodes CASSDHARDRHNEQFF.

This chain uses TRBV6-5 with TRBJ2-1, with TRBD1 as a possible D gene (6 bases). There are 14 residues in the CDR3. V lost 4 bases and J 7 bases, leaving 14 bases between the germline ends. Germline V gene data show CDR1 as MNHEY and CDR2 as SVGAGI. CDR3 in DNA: TGTGCCAGCAGTTCCAGGGGTAGGGTGAATGAGCAGTTCTTC. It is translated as CASSSRGRVNEQFF.

The CDR3 coding sequence is TGTGCCAGAAGCTTGAAGGGGTGGGGAGGGGGTACTTCCAAAAACATTCAGTACTTC. It specifies CARSLKGWGGGTSKNIQYF. The chain employs TRBV5-3 and TRBJ2-4; tentative D call: TRBD2 (7 bases). TRBV5-3 is designated an ORF whose function remains uncertain. The V gene lost 1 base and the J gene lost 2 bases, with 22 bases spanning the gap. The CDR3 runs 19 residues.

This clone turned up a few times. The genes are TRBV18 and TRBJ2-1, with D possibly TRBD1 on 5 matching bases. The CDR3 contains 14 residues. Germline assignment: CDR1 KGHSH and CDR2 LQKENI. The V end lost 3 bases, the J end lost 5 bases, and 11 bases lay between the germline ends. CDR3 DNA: TGTGCCAGCTCACCGAGGACAACAAACAATGAGCAGTTCTTC. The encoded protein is CASSPRTTNNEQFF.

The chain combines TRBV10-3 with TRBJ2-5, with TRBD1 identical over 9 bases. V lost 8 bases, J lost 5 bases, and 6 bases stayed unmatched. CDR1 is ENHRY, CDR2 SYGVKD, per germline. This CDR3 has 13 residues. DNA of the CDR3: TGTGCCATCTCCGGGACAGGGACCGAGACCCAGTACTTC. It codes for CAISGTGTETQYF.

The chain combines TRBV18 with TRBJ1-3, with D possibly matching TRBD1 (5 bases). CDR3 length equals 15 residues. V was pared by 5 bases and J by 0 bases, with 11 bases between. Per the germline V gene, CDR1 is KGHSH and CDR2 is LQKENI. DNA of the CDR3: TGTGCCAGCTCAGCCGAGCAGGGCTCTGGAAACACCATATATTTT. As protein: CASSAEQGSGNTIYF.

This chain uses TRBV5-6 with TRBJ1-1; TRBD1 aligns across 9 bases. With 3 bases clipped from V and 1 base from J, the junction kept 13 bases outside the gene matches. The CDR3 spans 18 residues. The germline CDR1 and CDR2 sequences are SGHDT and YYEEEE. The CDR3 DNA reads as TGTGCCAGCAGCTCCAGGGACAGGGACTTGGCATGGAACACTGAAGCTTTCTTT. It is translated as CASSSRDRDLAWNTEAFF.

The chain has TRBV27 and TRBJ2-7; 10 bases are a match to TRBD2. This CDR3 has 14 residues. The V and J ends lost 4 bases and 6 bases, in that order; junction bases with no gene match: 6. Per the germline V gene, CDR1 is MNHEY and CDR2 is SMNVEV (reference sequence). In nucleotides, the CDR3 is TGTGCCAGCAGTTCCGGGACTAGCGTCTCCGAGCAGTACTTC. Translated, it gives CASSSGTSVSEQYF.

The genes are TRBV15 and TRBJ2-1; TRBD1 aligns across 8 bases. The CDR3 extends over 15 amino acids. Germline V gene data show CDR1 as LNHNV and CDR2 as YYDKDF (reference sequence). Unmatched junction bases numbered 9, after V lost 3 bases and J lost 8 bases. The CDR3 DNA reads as TGTGCCACCAGCAGCCGCACAGGGGGTTGGGATGAGCAGTTCTTC. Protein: CATSSRTGGWDEQFF.

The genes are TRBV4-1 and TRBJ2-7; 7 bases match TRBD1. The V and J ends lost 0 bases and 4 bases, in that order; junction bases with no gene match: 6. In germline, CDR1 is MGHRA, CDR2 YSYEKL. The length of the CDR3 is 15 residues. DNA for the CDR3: TGCGCCAGCAGCCAAGATCCGGGACAGTCATACGAGCAGTACTTC. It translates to CASSQDPGQSYEQYF.

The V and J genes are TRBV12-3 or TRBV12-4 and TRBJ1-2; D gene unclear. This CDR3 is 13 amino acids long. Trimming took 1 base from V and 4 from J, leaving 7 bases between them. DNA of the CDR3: TGTGCCAGCAGTTTAGAGACAAGCTATGGCTACACCTTC. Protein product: CASSLETSYGYTF.

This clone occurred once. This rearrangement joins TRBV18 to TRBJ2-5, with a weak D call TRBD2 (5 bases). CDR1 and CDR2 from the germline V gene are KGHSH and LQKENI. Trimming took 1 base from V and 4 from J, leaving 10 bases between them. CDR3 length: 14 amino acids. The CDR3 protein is CASSPRGSGETQYF. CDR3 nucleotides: TGTGCCAGCTCACCACGAGGGTCGGGAGAGACCCAGTACTTC.